The rows below give T cell receptor beta chains drawn from one sample of a study of cytomegalovirus exposure and HLA in healthy donors. TCRdb's copy holds only in-frame clones and misses some; the assay was immunoSEQ multiplex PCR. The sample contains about 120,000 clones, approximately 83% of which appear only once. Material for sequencing was PBMCs. Source of these receptors: a man between 35 and 55 years old in good health and CMV-seronegative. CDR3s include the opening cysteine and the closing phenylalanine or tryptophan. The order of the fields is V gene, clone size, J gene, D gene, CDR3 protein, CDR3 DNA. D genes are given only for firm matches. Rows give clone size only sometimes, using once, few, many, or a class for an expanded clone.

TRBV5-1	.	TRBJ2-2	TRBD2	CASSPGLNTGELFF	TGCGCCAGCAGCCCGGGACTAAACACCGGGGAGCTGTTTTTT
TRBV28	.	TRBJ1-1	TRBD1	CASSPTRQGKAFF	TGTGCCAGCAGTCCGACTCGACAGGGTAAAGCTTTCTTT
TRBV9	once	TRBJ1-2	TRBD1	CASSVKGQGAEGYTF	TGTGCCAGCAGCGTCAAGGGACAGGGGGCGGAGGGCTACACCTTC
TRBV11-2	.	TRBJ1-3	.	CASSSTRSGNTIYF	TGTGCCAGCAGCTCTACCCGGTCTGGAAACACCATATATTTT
TRBV5-1	.	TRBJ1-4	TRBD1	CASSLVTGLGEKLFF	TGCGCCAGCAGCTTGGTGACAGGGTTAGGTGAAAAACTGTTTTTT
TRBV28	.	TRBJ1-5	TRBD1	CASSSSHTGGRNQPQHF	TGTGCCAGCAGTTCCTCTCATACAGGGGGCCGGAATCAGCCCCAGCATTTT
TRBV14	.	TRBJ2-1	.	CASSQIGQGYNEQFF	TGTGCCAGCAGCCAAATAGGTCAGGGGTACAATGAGCAGTTCTTC
TRBV7-9	.	TRBJ1-4	TRBD1	CASSSTQGGEKLFF	TGTGCCAGCAGCTCTACGCAGGGGGGTGAAAAACTGTTTTTT
TRBV11-2	.	TRBJ2-3	.	CASSLGGRNPGDTQYF	TGTGCCAGCAGCTTAGGGGGGCGGAACCCCGGAGATACGCAGTATTTT
TRBV5-1	.	TRBJ1-4	.	CASSLEGLNEKLFF	TGCGCCAGCAGCTTGGAGGGACTCAATGAAAAACTGTTTTTT
TRBV6-1	.	TRBJ1-4	.	CASSEVEGGGKLFF	TGTGCCAGCAGTGAAGTGGAGGGTGGTGGAAAACTGTTTTTT
TRBV25-1	.	TRBJ2-7	TRBD1	CASSATGTGRYEQYF	TGTGCCAGCAGTGCCACCGGGACAGGGCGTTACGAGCAGTACTTC
TRBV6-1	.	TRBJ1-2	.	CASNTDLNNNYGYTF	TGTGCCAGCAACACAGATCTTAATAATAACTATGGCTACACCTTC
TRBV19	.	TRBJ2-5	.	CASSIGSGEETQYF	TGTGCCAGTAGTATAGGGTCGGGGGAAGAGACCCAGTACTTC
TRBV10-3	.	TRBJ2-7	TRBD2	CAISALAGYEQYF	TGTGCCATCAGTGCACTAGCGGGCTACGAGCAGTACTTC
TRBV7-2	.	TRBJ2-7	TRBD2	CASSSPLLGGTARSYEQYF	TGTGCCAGCAGCTCGCCACTCTTGGGGGGGACGGCGAGATCCTACGAGCAGTACTTC
TRBV19	.	TRBJ1-2	.	CASRQGRHGYTF	TGTGCCAGTAGACAGGGTCGGCATGGCTACACCTTC
TRBV19	.	TRBJ2-7	TRBD1	CASSSFPPGQGEQYF	TGTGCCAGTAGTTCCTTCCCTCCGGGACAGGGGGAGCAGTACTTC
TRBV19	.	TRBJ1-5	TRBD1	CASSYSMGQGGQPQHF	TGTGCCAGTAGTTACTCCATGGGACAGGGGGGTCAGCCCCAGCATTTT
TRBV27	.	TRBJ2-5	.	CASSLGALQETQYF	TGTGCCAGCAGTTTGGGGGCGCTCCAAGAGACCCAGTACTTC
TRBV6-1	.	TRBJ2-1	TRBD1	CASSVRDRGYTYNEQFF	TGTGCCAGCAGTGTTAGGGACAGGGGCTATACCTACAATGAGCAGTTCTTC
TRBV6-1	.	TRBJ1-5	.	CASSVKRGIRNQPQHF	TGTGCCAGCAGTGTAAAGCGAGGGATACGCAATCAGCCCCAGCATTTT
TRBV7-8	.	TRBJ1-1	TRBD1	CASSLLGQANTEAFF	TGTGCCAGCAGCTTACTCGGACAGGCGAACACTGAAGCTTTCTTT
TRBV6-5	.	TRBJ1-1	.	CASTAPTGSEAFF	TGTGCCAGCACTGCGCCCACAGGGTCCGAAGCTTTCTTT
TRBV2	.	TRBJ2-5	.	CASSETEGATQYF	TGTGCCAGCAGTGAAACGGAGGGGGCGACCCAGTACTTC
TRBV4-1	.	TRBJ2-7	TRBD1	CASSQKGQGAFEQYF	TGCGCCAGCAGCCAAAAGGGACAGGGGGCTTTTGAGCAGTACTTC
TRBV27	.	TRBJ2-7	.	CASSLGQSPFYEQYF	TGTGCCAGCAGTTTAGGGCAGTCGCCTTTCTACGAGCAGTACTTC
TRBV6-5	.	TRBJ1-6	.	CASSLPNSPLHF	TGTGCCAGCAGTCTCCCTAATTCACCCCTCCACTTT
TRBV5-1	.	TRBJ2-5	TRBD2	CASSYVSGVEQTQYF	TGCGCCAGCAGCTACGTTAGCGGGGTTGAACAGACCCAGTACTTC
TRBV5-1	.	TRBJ2-1	.	CASSLGGGTGAYNEQFF	TGCGCCAGCAGCCTTGGGGGTGGTACGGGGGCCTACAATGAGCAGTTCTTC
TRBV7-6	.	TRBJ1-4	.	CASSSSGGRIKATNEKLFF	TGTGCCAGCAGCTCCTCGGGGGGGAGAATAAAAGCAACTAATGAAAAACTGTTTTTT
TRBV19	.	TRBJ2-5	TRBD2	CASKPTSGGARETQYF	TGTGCCAGTAAACCGACTAGCGGGGGGGCCCGGGAGACCCAGTACTTC
TRBV29-1	few	TRBJ1-2	.	CSVEGQNYGYTF	TGCAGCGTTGAAGGACAAAACTATGGCTACACCTTC
TRBV5-1	few	TRBJ2-7	.	CASSLFLGDGTYEQYF	TGCGCCAGCAGCTTGTTTCTCGGAGACGGTACCTACGAGCAGTACTTC
TRBV11-2	.	TRBJ1-4	.	CASSFGTGVGFDEKLFF	TGTGCCAGCAGCTTTGGGACTGGGGTTGGGTTCGATGAAAAACTGTTTTTT
TRBV9	.	TRBJ1-4	.	CASSLGGGYEKLFF	TGTGCCAGCAGCCTGGGGGGAGGTTATGAAAAACTGTTTTTT
TRBV5-4	.	TRBJ2-5	.	CASRAGLTNQETQYF	TGTGCCAGCAGGGCGGGACTCACCAACCAAGAGACCCAGTACTTC
TRBV6-4	.	TRBJ2-1	TRBD2	CASSDSAGGYNEQFF	TGTGCCAGCAGTGACTCGGCGGGAGGGTACAATGAGCAGTTCTTC
TRBV28	few	TRBJ2-3	.	CASSFDQVVDTQYF	TGTGCCAGCAGTTTCGACCAGGTTGTGGATACGCAGTATTTT
TRBV7-2	.	TRBJ2-1	TRBD1	CASSPGTGQKNEQFF	TGTGCCAGCAGCCCCGGGACGGGACAGAAAAATGAGCAGTTCTTC